This entry concerns a single TCR beta chain. A junction boundary mismatches the germline segment, possibly from a read error. Methods used by the authors: How many nucleated cells were present was estimated from reference gene primer amplification. Generated by immunoSEQ multiplex PCR, the TCRdb table keeps only in-frame clones and is missing some. V, J and clone size are taken as reported in that table, and D and trimming were inferred from the DNA itself. The table has 200,000 to 250,000 clones, 65% to 90% seen once. Per germline, CDR1 SSHAT and CDR2 FNYEAQ (reference sequence). This CDR3 has 14 residues. The data stem from a study of blood T cell repertoires in COVID-19. Study overall: COVID-19 samples collected from the United States, Italy and Spain covered acute and convalescent phases. From T cells, B-cell-depleted T cells, or PBMCs came the material, which was cDNA or gDNA.

This chain links TRBV7-7 with TRBJ2-3; possible D gene TRBD2, 6 bases. This receptor was obtained from a woman aged 65 to 85 with COVID-19, enrolled during active disease. Input material: peripheral blood. CDR3 sequence (DNA): TGTGCTAGCAGCGTAGGGACTCTAACAGATACGCAGTATTTT. Its protein product is CASSVGTLTDTQYF.